This record looks at one TCR beta chain sequence and its context. Its antigen is unknown. A multiplex PCR was run with 60 Vbeta primers and 13 Jbeta primers. Produced via immunoSEQ multiplex PCR; TCRdb's table is partial and in-frame only. The sample yields 150,000 to 200,000 clones, 84% seen once. The sample originates from a study of cytomegalovirus exposure and HLA in healthy donors. The study, taken as a whole, reports: A previous analysis found most TCR beta V segments productive roughly 87% or roughly 30% of the time. The majority of CMV-associated TCR beta chains were reported as apparently HLA-restricted in a later analysis. Investigators reported over 150 TCR beta chains as tied to cytomegalovirus.

CDR1 and CDR2 (germline): GTSNPN, SVGIG (reference sequence). Trimming cost V 1 base and J 7 bases, with 16 bases left between them. CDR3 length equals 15 residues. The TCR was taken from a boy aged 5-17 years in good health and CMV-seronegative. What was sequenced was PBMCs. This chain connects TRBV30 to TRBJ2-2; the D is unclear. CDR3 residues: CAWSGPGPGGGELFF. In nucleotides, the CDR3 is TGTGCCTGGAGTGGGCCCGGCCCGGGTGGCGGGGAGCTGTTTTTT.